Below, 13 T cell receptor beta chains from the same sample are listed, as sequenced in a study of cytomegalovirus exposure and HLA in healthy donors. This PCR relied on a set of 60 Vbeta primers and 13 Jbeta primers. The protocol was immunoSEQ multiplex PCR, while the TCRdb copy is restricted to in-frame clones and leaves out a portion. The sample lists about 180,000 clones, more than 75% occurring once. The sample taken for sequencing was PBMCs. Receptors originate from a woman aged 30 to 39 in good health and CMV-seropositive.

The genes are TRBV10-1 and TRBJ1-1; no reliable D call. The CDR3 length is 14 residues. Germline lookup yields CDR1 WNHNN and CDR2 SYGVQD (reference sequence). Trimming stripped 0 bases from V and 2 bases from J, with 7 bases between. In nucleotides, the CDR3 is TGCGCCAGCAGTGAGTCTACAGATAACACTGAAGCTTTCTTT. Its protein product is CASSESTDNTEAFF.

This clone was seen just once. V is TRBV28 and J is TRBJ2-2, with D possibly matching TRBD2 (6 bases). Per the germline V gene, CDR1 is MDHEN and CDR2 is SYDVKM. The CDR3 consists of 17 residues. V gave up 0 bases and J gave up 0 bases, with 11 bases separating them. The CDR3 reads CASSLWSPGANTGELFF. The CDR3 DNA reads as TGTGCCAGCAGTTTATGGTCACCGGGGGCGAACACCGGGGAGCTGTTTTTT.

The CDR3 spells CASSLYSGTGGAKNIQYF. CDR3 DNA: TGCGCCAGCAGCTTGTATTCCGGGACAGGGGGCGCCAAAAACATTCAGTACTTC. The chain uses TRBV5-1 and TRBJ2-4; TRBD1 matches 12 bases. The CDR3 consists of 18 residues. CDR1 and CDR2 (germline): SGHRS, YFSETQ. V was pared by 1 base and J by 1 base, with 6 bases of the junction left unmatched.

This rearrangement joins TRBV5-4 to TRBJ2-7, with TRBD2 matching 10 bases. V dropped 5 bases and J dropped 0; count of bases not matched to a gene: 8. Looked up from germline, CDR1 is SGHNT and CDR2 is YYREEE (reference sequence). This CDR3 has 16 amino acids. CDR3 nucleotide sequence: TGTGCCAGCAGTGTTAGCGGGGGGCTTTCCTCCTACGAGCAGTACTTC. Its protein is CASSVSGGLSSYEQYF.

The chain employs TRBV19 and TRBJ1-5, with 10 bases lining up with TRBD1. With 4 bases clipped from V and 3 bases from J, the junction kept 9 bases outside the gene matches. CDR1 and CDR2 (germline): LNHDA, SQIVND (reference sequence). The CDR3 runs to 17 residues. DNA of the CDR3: TGTGCCAGTAGTAAATTCGAGGGACAGGGGCACAATCAGCCCCAGCATTTT. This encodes CASSKFEGQGHNQPQHF.

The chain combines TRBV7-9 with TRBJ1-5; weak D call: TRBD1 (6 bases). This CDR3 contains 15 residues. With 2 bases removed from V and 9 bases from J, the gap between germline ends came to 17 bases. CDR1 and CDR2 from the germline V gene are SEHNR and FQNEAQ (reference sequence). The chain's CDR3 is CASSLRGGGGRPQHF. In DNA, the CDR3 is TGTGCCAGCAGCTTACGGGGCGGGGGGGGCCGGCCCCAGCATTTT. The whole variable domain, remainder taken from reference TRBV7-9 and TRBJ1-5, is DTGVSQNPRHKITKRGQNVTFRCDPISEHNRLYWYRQTLGQGPEFLTYFQNEAQLEKSRLLSDRFSAERPKGSFSTLEIQRTEQGDSAMYLCASSLRGGGGRPQHFGDGTRLSIL.

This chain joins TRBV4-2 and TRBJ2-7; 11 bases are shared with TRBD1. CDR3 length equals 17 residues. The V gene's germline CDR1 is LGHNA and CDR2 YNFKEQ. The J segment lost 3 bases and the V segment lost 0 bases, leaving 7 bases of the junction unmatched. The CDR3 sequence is CASSQDFRGQGDYEQYF. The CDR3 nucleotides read TGTGCCAGCAGCCAAGATTTCCGGGGACAGGGGGACTACGAGCAGTACTTC.

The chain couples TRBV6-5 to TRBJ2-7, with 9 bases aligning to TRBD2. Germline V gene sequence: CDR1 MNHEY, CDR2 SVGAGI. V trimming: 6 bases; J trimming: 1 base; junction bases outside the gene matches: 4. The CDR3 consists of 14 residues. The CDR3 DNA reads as TGTGCCAGCAGCCGACTAGCGGAGTCCTACGAGCAGTACTTC. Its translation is CASSRLAESYEQYF.

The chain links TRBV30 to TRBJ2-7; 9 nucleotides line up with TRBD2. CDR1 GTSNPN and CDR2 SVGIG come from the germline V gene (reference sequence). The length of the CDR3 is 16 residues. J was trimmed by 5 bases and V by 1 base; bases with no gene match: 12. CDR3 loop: CAWSEAAGGGRDEQYF. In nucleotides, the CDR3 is TGTGCCTGGAGTGAGGCTGCGGGGGGGGGTCGGGACGAGCAGTACTTC.

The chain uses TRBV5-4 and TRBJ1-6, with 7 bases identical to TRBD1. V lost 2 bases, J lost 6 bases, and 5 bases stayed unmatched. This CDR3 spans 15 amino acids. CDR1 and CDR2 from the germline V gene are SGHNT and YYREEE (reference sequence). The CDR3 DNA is TGTGCCAGCAGCTTAAAGGGGGCAGGTAATTCACCCCTCCACTTT. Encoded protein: CASSLKGAGNSPLHF.

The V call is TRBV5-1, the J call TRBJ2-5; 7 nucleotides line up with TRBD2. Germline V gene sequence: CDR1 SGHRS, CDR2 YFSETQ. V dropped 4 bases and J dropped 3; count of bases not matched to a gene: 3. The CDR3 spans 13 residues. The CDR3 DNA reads TGCGCCAGCAGCCCGACTAGCAAAGAGACCCAGTACTTC. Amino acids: CASSPTSKETQYF.

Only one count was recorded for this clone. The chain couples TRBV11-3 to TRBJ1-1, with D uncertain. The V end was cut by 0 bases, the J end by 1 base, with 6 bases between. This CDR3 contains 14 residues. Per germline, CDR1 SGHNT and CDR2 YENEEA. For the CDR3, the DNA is TGTGCCAGCAGCTTAGATCCCTCGAACACTGAAGCTTTCTTT. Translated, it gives CASSLDPSNTEAFF.

CDR3 bases: TGCGCCAGCAGCTTCGTAGGACTAGAATCCTACAATGAGCAGTTCTTC. It translates to CASSFVGLESYNEQFF. The chain has TRBV5-1 and TRBJ2-1, with 7 bases identical to TRBD2. V shed 2 bases and J 1 base; nucleotides not matched to a gene: 6. The germline CDR1 and CDR2 sequences are SGHRS and YFSETQ. CDR3 length: 16 amino acids. The full variable domain, completed using reference TRBV5-1 and TRBJ2-1, is KAGVTQTPRYLIKTRGQQVTLSCSPISGHRSVSWYQQTPGQGLQFLFEYFSETQRNKGNFPGRFSGRQFSNSRSEMNVSTLELGDSALYLCASSFVGLESYNEQFFGPGTRLTVL.